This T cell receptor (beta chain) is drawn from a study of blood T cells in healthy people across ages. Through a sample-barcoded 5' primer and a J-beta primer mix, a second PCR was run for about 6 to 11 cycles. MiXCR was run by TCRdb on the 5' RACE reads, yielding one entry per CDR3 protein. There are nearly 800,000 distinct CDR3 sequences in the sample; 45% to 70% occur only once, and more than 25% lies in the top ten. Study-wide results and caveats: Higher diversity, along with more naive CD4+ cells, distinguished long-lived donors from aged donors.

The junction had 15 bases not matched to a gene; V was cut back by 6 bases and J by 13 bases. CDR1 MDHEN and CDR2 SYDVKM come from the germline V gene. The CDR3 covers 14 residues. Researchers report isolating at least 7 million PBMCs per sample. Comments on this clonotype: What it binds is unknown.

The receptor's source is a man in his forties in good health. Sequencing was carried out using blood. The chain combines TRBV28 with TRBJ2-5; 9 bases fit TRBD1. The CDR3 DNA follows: TGTGCCAGCAGGACGGCCGGGACAGGGCTCGTTTCGTACTTC. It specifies CASRTAGTGLVSYF.